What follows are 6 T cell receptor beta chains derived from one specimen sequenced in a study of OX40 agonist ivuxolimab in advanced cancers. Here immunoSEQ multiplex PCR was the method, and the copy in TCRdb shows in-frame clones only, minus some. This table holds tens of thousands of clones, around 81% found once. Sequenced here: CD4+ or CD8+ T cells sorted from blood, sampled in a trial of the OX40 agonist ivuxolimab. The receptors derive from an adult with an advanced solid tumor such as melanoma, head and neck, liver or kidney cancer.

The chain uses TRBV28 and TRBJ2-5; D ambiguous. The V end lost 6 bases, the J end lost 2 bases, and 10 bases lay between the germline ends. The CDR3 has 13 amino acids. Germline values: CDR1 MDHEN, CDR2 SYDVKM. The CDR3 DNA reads TGTGCCAGCAGGCCACTCGTTCAAGAGACCCAGTACTTC. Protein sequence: CASRPLVQETQYF.

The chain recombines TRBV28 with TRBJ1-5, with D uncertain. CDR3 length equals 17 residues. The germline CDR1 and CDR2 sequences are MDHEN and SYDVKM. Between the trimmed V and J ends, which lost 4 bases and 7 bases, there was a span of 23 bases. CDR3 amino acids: CASSSPPIPGLRQPQHF. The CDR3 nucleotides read TGTGCCAGCAGTTCCCCTCCAATACCGGGTTTACGACAGCCCCAGCATTTT.

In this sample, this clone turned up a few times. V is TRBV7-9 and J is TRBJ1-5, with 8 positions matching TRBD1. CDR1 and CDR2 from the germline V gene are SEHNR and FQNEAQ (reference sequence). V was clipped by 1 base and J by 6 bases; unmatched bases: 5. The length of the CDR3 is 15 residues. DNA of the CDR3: TGTGCCAGCAGCTTAGGGACCGACAGGGGTCAGCCCCAGCATTTT. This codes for CASSLGTDRGQPQHF. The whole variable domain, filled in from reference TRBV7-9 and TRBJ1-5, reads DTGVSQNPRHKITKRGQNVTFRCDPISEHNRLYWYRQTLGQGPEFLTYFQNEAQLEKSRLLSDRFSAERPKGSFSTLEIQRTEQGDSAMYLCASSLGTDRGQPQHFGDGTRLSIL.

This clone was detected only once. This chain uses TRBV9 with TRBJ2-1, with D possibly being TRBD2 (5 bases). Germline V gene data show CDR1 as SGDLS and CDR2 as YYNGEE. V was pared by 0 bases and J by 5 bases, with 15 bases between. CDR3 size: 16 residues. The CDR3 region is CASSVGRTTEHNEQFF. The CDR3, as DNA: TGTGCCAGCAGCGTAGGGAGGACGACGGAACACAATGAGCAGTTCTTC.

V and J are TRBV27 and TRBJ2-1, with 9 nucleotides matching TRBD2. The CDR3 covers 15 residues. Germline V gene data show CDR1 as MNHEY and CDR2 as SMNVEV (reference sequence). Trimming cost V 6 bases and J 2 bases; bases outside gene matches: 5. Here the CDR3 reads CASRASGIAYNEQFF. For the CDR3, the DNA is TGTGCCAGCAGGGCTAGCGGGATAGCCTACAATGAGCAGTTCTTC.

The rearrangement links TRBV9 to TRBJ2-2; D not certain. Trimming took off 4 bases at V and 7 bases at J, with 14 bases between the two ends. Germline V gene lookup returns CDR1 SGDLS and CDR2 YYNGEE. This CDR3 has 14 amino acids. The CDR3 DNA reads TGTGCCAGCAGCCCCCGCCAGGCGAGCGGGGAGCTGTTTTTT. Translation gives CASSPRQASGELFF.